The 2 T cell receptor beta chains below were found in one sample sequenced in a study of T cell responses to AZD1222 COVID-19 vaccine. The data were produced by immunoSEQ multiplex PCR, yet TCRdb's version contains in-frame clones alone and is incomplete. The data contain around 65,000 clones, about 70% of them singletons. Sequences were derived from peripheral blood, sampled on day 0 of AZD1222 vaccination. Source of these receptors: an adult in good health.

The chain joins TRBV4-1 to TRBJ2-3; the match to TRBD1 covers 10 bases. J gave up 2 bases and V 8 bases, and 7 bases lay outside the gene matches. CDR3 length: 15 residues. Germline-derived CDR1 and CDR2 are MGHRA and YSYEKL. Here the CDR3 reads CASDAGTGDTDTQYF. CDR3 DNA sequence: TGCGCCAGCGACGCCGGGACAGGGGACACAGATACGCAGTATTTT.

V usage is TRBV12-3 or TRBV12-4 and J usage is TRBJ1-2; no firm D call. The CDR3 consists of 12 residues. V was pared by 4 bases and J by 8 bases, with 11 bases between. The chain's CDR3 is CASSSSAGGYTF. CDR3 DNA: TGTGCCAGCAGTTCCTCAGCGGGAGGCTACACCTTC.